Shown below are 3 T cell receptor beta chains from a single sample sequenced in a study of cytomegalovirus exposure and HLA in healthy donors. Amplification used 60 Vbeta primers and 13 Jbeta primers. Measured with immunoSEQ multiplex PCR; TCRdb has only the in-frame clones, and not every one. The sample lists tens of thousands of clones; 60% to 85% were seen once. The sequenced sample was PBMCs. The source is a man aged 18 to 35 in good health and CMV-seronegative.

The chain links TRBV10-1 to TRBJ2-5, with 9 bases lining up with TRBD1. The CDR3 is 15 residues long. V dropped 5 bases and J dropped 5; count of bases not matched to a gene: 9. Germline CDR1 and CDR2: WNHNN and SYGVQD (reference sequence). CDR3 protein: CASSTAGTGFETQYF. The CDR3 bases are TGCGCCAGCAGTACCGCCGGGACAGGGTTCGAGACCCAGTACTTC.

This clone came up a few times. The chain joins TRBV6-1 to TRBJ2-7, with 11 bases identical to TRBD2. Germline CDR1 MNHNS, CDR2 SASEGT. This CDR3 has 13 amino acids. V lost 6 bases, J lost 7 bases, and 5 bases stayed unmatched. CDR3 in amino acids: CASRTSGVFEQYV. CDR3 DNA: TGTGCCAGCAGGACTAGCGGGGTATTTGAGCAGTACGTC.

This clone was recorded once. The chain has TRBV13 and TRBJ1-2; the match to TRBD1 covers 8 bases. The CDR3 totals 17 residues. The ends lost 1 base at V and 1 base at J; junction bases unmatched: 8. The germline CDR1 and CDR2 sequences are PRHDT and FYEKMQ (reference sequence). Here the CDR3 reads CASSLARTGTVNYGYTF. In nucleotides, the CDR3 is TGTGCCAGCAGCTTAGCCCGGACAGGGACAGTTAACTATGGCTACACCTTC.